The 29 T cell receptor beta chains in this list originate from one sample, sequenced in a study of cytomegalovirus exposure and HLA in healthy donors. Use of 60 Vbeta and 13 Jbeta primers characterized the PCR. This table comes from immunoSEQ multiplex PCR, and its TCRdb copy is limited to in-frame clones, with some not included. The sample consists of about 100,000 clones, approximately 85% of them appearing once. Sample: PBMCs. These TCRs come from a young man in good health and CMV-seronegative.

This clone has a single count. The chain uses TRBV13 and TRBJ2-2; TRBD2 matches 13 bases. This CDR3 has 17 amino acids. V trimming: 5 bases; J trimming: 4 bases; junction bases outside the gene matches: 7. Germline CDR1 reads PRHDT; CDR2 reads FYEKMQ (reference sequence). CDR3 in DNA: TGTGCCAGCAGCCGACTAGCGGGAGGACTAATCACCGGGGAGCTGTTTTTT. Translated, it gives CASSRLAGGLITGELFF.

The rearrangement links TRBV29-1 to TRBJ2-5; 8 nucleotides agree with TRBD1. The J call may be in error: the DNA end matches TRBJ2-7 better. The V gene's germline CDR1 is SQVTM and CDR2 ANQGSEA. This CDR3 comprises 13 residues. DNA of the CDR3: TGCAGCGTTGGACAGGGGATAGCCTACGAGCAGTACTTC. The encoded protein is CSVGQGIAYEQYF.

This chain connects TRBV28 to TRBJ1-3; TRBD1 aligns across 7 bases. In germline, CDR1 is MDHEN, CDR2 SYDVKM. This CDR3 is 12 amino acids long. With V trimmed by 6 bases and J by 7 bases, 3 bases remained unmatched. The CDR3 region is CASSSQGNTIYF. The CDR3 DNA reads as TGTGCCAGCAGCTCACAGGGGAACACCATATATTTT.

This rearrangement joins TRBV9 to TRBJ2-1; TRBD1 agrees at 8 bases. Germline trimming cut 1 base from V and 8 bases from J; bases unmatched to any gene: 5. CDR3 length: 14 residues. CDR1 and CDR2 from the germline V gene are SGDLS and YYNGEE. The CDR3 DNA is TGTGCCAGCAGCGTAACAGGGGGAAATTATGAGCAGTTCTTC. Residues: CASSVTGGNYEQFF.

The chain combines TRBV15 with TRBJ2-5, with D unclear. TRBJ2-7 matches the DNA end more closely, so the J call is doubtful. Germline lookup yields CDR1 LNHNV and CDR2 YYDKDF (reference sequence). CDR3 length: 13 residues. In DNA, the CDR3 is TGTGCCACCAGCAGAGATTACTCCTACGAGCAGTACTTC. This gives the protein CATSRDYSYEQYF.

The CDR3 is CASSNLLRVQPQHF. For the CDR3, the DNA is TGCGCCAGCAGCAACCTCTTGAGGGTTCAGCCCCAGCATTTT. The chain joins TRBV4-1 to TRBJ1-5; D gene uncertain. This CDR3 is 14 amino acids long. The germline CDR1 and CDR2 sequences are MGHRA and YSYEKL. Trimming removed 5 bases from V and 6 bases from J, with 14 bases in between.

V gene TRBV7-8 combines with J gene TRBJ1-1; TRBD1 is a possible D gene (5 bases). The CDR3 has 15 residues. The V end lost 1 base, the J end lost 1 base, and 10 bases lay between the germline ends. CDR1 is SGHVS, CDR2 FQNEAQ, per germline. The CDR3: CASSLGSTANTEAFF. The CDR3 bases are TGTGCCAGCAGCTTAGGGTCGACAGCGAACACTGAAGCTTTCTTT.

The J gene is TRBJ2-1, the V gene TRBV27; no firm D call. With 3 bases removed from V and 2 bases from J, the gap between germline ends came to 14 bases. This CDR3 is built from 16 residues. Germline V gene lookup returns CDR1 MNHEY and CDR2 SMNVEV (reference sequence). The CDR3 sequence is CASSFQLSMTYNEQFF. The CDR3 DNA is TGTGCCAGCAGTTTCCAACTCTCAATGACCTACAATGAGCAGTTCTTC.

V and J are TRBV27 and TRBJ1-5; 7 positions match TRBD1. CDR1 and CDR2 from the germline V gene are MNHEY and SMNVEV (reference sequence). The trim removed 5 bases at V and 7 bases at J, leaving 8 bases unmatched. The CDR3 loop spans 14 amino acids. CDR3 loop: CASSTSRGKQPQHF. The CDR3, as DNA: TGTGCCAGCAGTACCTCCAGGGGGAAACAGCCCCAGCATTTT.

The CDR3 coding sequence is TGTGCCAGCAGCGCCTATAGCAATCAGCCCCAGCATTTT. It encodes CASSAYSNQPQHF. The rearrangement joins TRBV9 to TRBJ1-5; the D is unclear. Per the germline V gene, CDR1 is SGDLS and CDR2 is YYNGEE. This CDR3 is 13 amino acids long. The V end lost 3 bases, the J end lost 0 bases, and 4 bases lay between the germline ends.

A note on this clone: A read error may produce the germline difference seen at one junction end. This rearrangement joins TRBV6-1 to TRBJ2-1, with a weak D call TRBD1 (6 bases). This CDR3 spans 17 amino acids. Germline CDR1 reads MNHNS; CDR2 reads SASEGT. In nucleotides, the CDR3 is TGTGCCAGCCGTGACCGGACTGGACAGAGCTCCTACAATGAGCAGTTCTTC. As protein: CASRDRTGQSSYNEQFF.

The gene calls are TRBV21-1 and TRBJ2-7; the D call in the table, TRBD1, was not verified against the DNA. TRBV21-1 is tagged as a pseudogene. The CDR3 has 15 residues. CDR3 in amino acids: CASSNPRVFAYEQYF. CDR3 coding DNA: TGTGCCAGCAGCAATCCCAGGGTTTTTGCCTACGAGCAGTACTTC.

V is TRBV30 and J is TRBJ2-2, with a possible D match to TRBD1 (6 bases). The germline V gene encodes CDR1 GTSNPN and CDR2 SVGIG (reference sequence). Trimming shortened V by 4 bases and J by 2 bases, and 11 bases separated the two germline ends. The CDR3 spans 14 residues. The CDR3 coding sequence is TGTGCCTGGAAGGGGGTTTCAAACACCGGGGAGCTGTTTTTT. Protein product: CAWKGVSNTGELFF.

The chain uses TRBV5-6 and TRBJ2-7; TRBD2 is a possible D gene (6 bases). The CDR3 totals 15 residues. Trimming removed 8 bases at V and 3 bases at J, with 21 bases between. CDR1 and CDR2 from the germline V gene are SGHDT and YYEEEE. The chain's CDR3 is CASALRGIGDYEQYF. For the CDR3, the DNA is TGTGCCAGTGCCCTACGGGGGATCGGGGACTACGAGCAGTACTTC.

This chain links TRBV11-2 with TRBJ2-7; no clear D. There are 13 residues in the CDR3. The V end lost 5 bases, the J end lost 7 bases, and 15 bases lay between the germline ends. Germline-derived CDR1 and CDR2 are SGHAT and FQNNGV. CDR3 protein: CASSPLVGSEQYF. The CDR3 bases are TGTGCCAGCAGCCCATTAGTCGGTTCTGAGCAGTACTTC.

J is TRBJ1-1 and V is TRBV5-1, with 7 bases identical to TRBD1. The CDR3 spans 15 residues. Germline-derived CDR1 and CDR2 are SGHRS and YFSETQ. V shed 4 bases and J 5 bases; nucleotides not matched to a gene: 11. The CDR3 here is CASSPDRTHRTEAFF. In nucleotides, the CDR3 is TGCGCCAGCAGCCCGGACAGGACGCACCGGACTGAAGCTTTCTTT.

V usage is TRBV7-8 and J usage is TRBJ2-5; tentative D call: TRBD1 (5 bases). The CDR3 length is 16 residues. From germline, CDR1 is SGHVS and CDR2 FQNEAQ. The V end lost 1 base, the J end lost 5 bases, and 17 bases lay between the germline ends. Here the CDR3 reads CASSLVNGQGRETQYF. The CDR3 DNA is TGTGCCAGCAGCTTAGTTAACGGACAAGGAAGGGAGACCCAGTACTTC.

The chain combines TRBV5-1 with TRBJ2-7, with a tentative D call TRBD2 (6 bases). Germline V gene lookup returns CDR1 SGHRS and CDR2 YFSETQ. The CDR3 contains 14 residues. V gave up 0 bases and J gave up 0 bases, with 7 bases separating them. CDR3 in DNA: TGCGCCAGCAGCTTGGGCGGGGCCTCCTACGAGCAGTACTTC. Encoded protein: CASSLGGASYEQYF. The variable domain in full, with the rest retrieved from reference TRBV5-1 and TRBJ2-7, is KAGVTQTPRYLIKTRGQQVTLSCSPISGHRSVSWYQQTPGQGLQFLFEYFSETQRNKGNFPGRFSGRQFSNSRSEMNVSTLELGDSALYLCASSLGGASYEQYFGPGTRLTVT.

The chain employs TRBV5-4 and TRBJ2-3, with 14 bases fitting TRBD2. In germline, CDR1 is SGHNT, CDR2 YYREEE (reference sequence). V was clipped by 4 bases and J by 9 bases; unmatched bases: 7. The CDR3 extends over 15 amino acids. CDR3 nucleotides: TGTGCCAGCAGCCAGACTAGCGGGAGGGCCGTAACGCAGTATTTT. As protein: CASSQTSGRAVTQYF.

The genes are TRBV29-1 and TRBJ2-7, with 8 bases identical to TRBD2. Germline V gene lookup returns CDR1 SQVTM and CDR2 ANQGSEA. With 6 bases clipped from V and 4 bases from J, the junction kept 2 bases outside the gene matches. The length of the CDR3 is 11 residues. CDR3 nucleotide sequence: TGCAGCGTCCGCGGGGGGTACGAGCAGTACTTC. Translating it yields CSVRGGYEQYF.

V usage is TRBV6-1 and J usage is TRBJ2-1; D is unresolved. Germline CDR1 MNHNS, CDR2 SASEGT. The CDR3 has 12 amino acids. The germline V and J ends were trimmed by 6 bases and 4 bases, with 7 bases remaining between them. CDR3 nucleotides: TGTGCCAGCAGCACTAATTACAATGAGCAGTTCTTC. Translation: CASSTNYNEQFF.

This clone was seen only a few times. The chain is built from TRBV27 and TRBJ1-4; D ambiguous. Trimming shortened V by 6 bases and J by 7 bases, and 12 bases separated the two germline ends. The CDR3 totals 13 residues. CDR1 MNHEY and CDR2 SMNVEV come from the germline V gene (reference sequence). The CDR3 bases are TGTGCCAGCAGCTCCTGGACTGCTGAAAAACTGTTTTTT. Its translation is CASSSWTAEKLFF. Looking up the rest from reference TRBV27 and TRBJ1-4 gives the full variable domain: EAQVTQNPRYLITVTGKKLTVTCSQNMNHEYMSWYRQDPGLGLRQIYYSMNVEVTDKGDVPEGYKVSRKEKRNFPLILESPSPNQTSLYFCASSSWTAEKLFFGSGTQLSVL.

The CDR3 loop is CASSPGLAGPVRNEQFF. The CDR3 bases are TGCGCCAGCAGCCCCGGACTAGCGGGCCCCGTACGAAATGAGCAGTTCTTC. This chain links TRBV4-1 with TRBJ2-1; 11 nucleotides agree with TRBD2. The CDR3 is made up of 17 amino acids. V dropped 4 bases and J dropped 7; count of bases not matched to a gene: 12. The V gene's germline CDR1 is MGHRA and CDR2 YSYEKL.

V usage is TRBV5-8 and J usage is TRBJ2-5; TRBD2 might be the D (5 bases). Germline CDR1 SGHTS, CDR2 YDEGEE. V lost 4 bases and J lost 5, with 21 bases in between. CDR3 length: 16 residues. CDR3 residues: CASSLSRTFGFETQYF. The CDR3 nucleotides read TGTGCCAGCAGCCTCTCTCGGACTTTCGGTTTTGAGACCCAGTACTTC.

The chain is built from TRBV19 and TRBJ1-5, with 7 bases identical to TRBD1. Germline V CDR1 and CDR2: LNHDA, SQIVND (reference sequence). Trimming cost V 6 bases and J 2 bases; bases outside gene matches: 7. The CDR3 spans 15 residues. The chain's CDR3 is CASREQGRGNQPQHF. CDR3 bases: TGTGCCAGTAGGGAACAGGGGAGAGGCAATCAGCCCCAGCATTTT.

The V and J genes are TRBV9 and TRBJ2-7; no clear D gene. Germline V gives CDR1 SGDLS, CDR2 YYNGEE. Trimming stripped 2 bases from V and 1 base from J, with 10 bases between. The CDR3 spans 14 residues. The CDR3 loop is CASSVSVTSYEQYF. The CDR3 bases are TGTGCCAGCAGCGTGAGTGTGACTTCCTACGAGCAGTACTTC.

V and J are TRBV28 and TRBJ2-7; 13 nucleotides agree with TRBD2. CDR3 size: 14 residues. With 8 bases clipped from V and 3 bases from J, the junction kept 4 bases outside the gene matches. CDR1 is MDHEN, CDR2 SYDVKM, per germline. The CDR3 reads CASRGTSGVYEQYF. CDR3 coding DNA: TGTGCCAGCCGGGGGACTAGCGGGGTCTACGAGCAGTACTTC.

This clone was counted a few times. The rearrangement links TRBV28 to TRBJ1-2, with 9 bases fitting TRBD1. CDR1 is MDHEN and CDR2 is SYDVKM in the germline V gene. The CDR3 consists of 13 residues. V was pared by 5 bases and J by 7 bases, with 5 bases of the junction left unmatched. Here the CDR3 DNA reads TGTGCCAGCAGTCAACAGGGGGCGGTTGGCTACACCTTC. Its translation: CASSQQGAVGYTF.

This chain uses TRBV28 with TRBJ2-1, with 12 bases that match TRBD2. The CDR3 consists of 18 residues. CDR1 is MDHEN and CDR2 is SYDVKM in the germline V gene. Losses at the gene ends were 6 bases for V and 8 bases for J; bases not matched to a gene: 17. CDR3 amino acids: CASSRLGLAGGRVDEQFF. In nucleotides, the CDR3 is TGTGCCAGCAGCCGTTTGGGGCTAGCGGGGGGGCGGGTTGATGAGCAGTTCTTC.